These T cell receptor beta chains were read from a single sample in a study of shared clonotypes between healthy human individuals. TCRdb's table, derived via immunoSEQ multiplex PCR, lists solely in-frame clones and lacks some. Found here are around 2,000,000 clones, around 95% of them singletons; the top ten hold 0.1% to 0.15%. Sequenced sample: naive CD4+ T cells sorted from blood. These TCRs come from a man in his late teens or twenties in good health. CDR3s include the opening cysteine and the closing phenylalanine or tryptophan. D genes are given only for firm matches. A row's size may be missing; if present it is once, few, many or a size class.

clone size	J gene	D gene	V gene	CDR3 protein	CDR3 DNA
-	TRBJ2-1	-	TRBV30	CAWSQNEQFF	TGTGCCTGGAGTCAAAATGAGCAGTTCTTC
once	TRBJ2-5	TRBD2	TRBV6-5	CASSWRGAQETQYF	TGTGCCAGCAGTTGGCGGGGGGCCCAAGAGACCCAGTACTTC
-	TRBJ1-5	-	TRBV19	CASRHSVDASNQPQHF	TGTGCCAGTAGGCACTCAGTTGACGCAAGCAATCAGCCCCAGCATTTT
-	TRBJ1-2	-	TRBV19	CASISTNYGYTF	TGTGCCAGTATCTCAACTAACTATGGCTACACCTTC
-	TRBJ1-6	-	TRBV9	CASSLGGPNSPLHF	TGTGCCAGCAGCTTGGGGGGCCCCAATTCACCCCTCCACTTT
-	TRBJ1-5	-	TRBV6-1	CASSGRTVNQPQHF	TGTGCCAGCAGTGGGCGGACAGTGAATCAGCCCCAGCATTTT
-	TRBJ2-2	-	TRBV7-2	CASRLDTSNTGELFF	TGTGCCAGCAGGTTAGATACCTCGAACACCGGGGAGCTGTTTTTT
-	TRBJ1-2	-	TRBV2	CASLNRPNYGYTF	TGTGCCAGCTTGAACAGGCCTAACTATGGCTACACCTTC
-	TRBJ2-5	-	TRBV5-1	CASSAGNPQETQYF	TGCGCCAGCAGCGCCGGTAACCCTCAAGAGACCCAGTACTTC
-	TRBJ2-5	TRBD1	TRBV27	CASGDRVQETQYF	TGTGCCAGCGGGGACAGGGTCCAAGAGACCCAGTACTTC
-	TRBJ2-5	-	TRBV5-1	CASSAGSRQETQYF	TGCGCCAGCAGCGCCGGGTCGAGGCAAGAGACCCAGTACTTC
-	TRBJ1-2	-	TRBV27	CASSPRGENYGYTF	TGTGCCAGCAGTCCCCGCGGGGAAAACTATGGCTACACCTTC
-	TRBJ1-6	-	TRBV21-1	CASSKRLGHLLYNSPLHF	TGTGCCAGCAGCAAACGGTTGGGACACCTACTTTATAATTCACCCCTCCACTTT
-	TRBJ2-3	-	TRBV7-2	CASSLVTFHTDTQYF	TGTGCCAGCAGCTTAGTGACCTTCCACACAGATACGCAGTATTTT
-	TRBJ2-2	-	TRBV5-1	CASTPVGVGTGELFF	TGCGCCAGCACCCCGGTCGGGGTCGGTACCGGGGAGCTGTTTTTT
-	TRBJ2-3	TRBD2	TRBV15	CATSSDTSGGTTDTQYF	TGTGCCACCAGCAGCGATACTAGCGGGGGGACAACAGATACGCAGTATTTT
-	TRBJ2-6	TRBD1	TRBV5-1	CASSTTGAGANVLTF	TGCGCCAGCAGCACCACAGGGGCAGGGGCCAACGTCCTGACTTTC
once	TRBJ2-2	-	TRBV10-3	CAISWTSPGTGELFF	TGTGCCATCAGTTGGACCTCTCCGGGGACCGGGGAGCTGTTTTTT
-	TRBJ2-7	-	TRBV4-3	CASSQDIGGSQYF	TGCGCCAGCAGCCAAGATATCGGTGGTTCGCAGTACTTC
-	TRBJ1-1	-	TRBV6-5	CASSRTGKNTEAFF	TGTGCCAGCAGCAGGACGGGGAAGAACACTGAAGCTTTCTTT
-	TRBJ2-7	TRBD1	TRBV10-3	CATTIRDRDYEQYF	TGTGCCACCACTATAAGGGACAGGGACTACGAGCAGTACTTC
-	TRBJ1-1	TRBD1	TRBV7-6	CASSGGQGNTEAFF	TGTGCCAGCAGCGGGGGACAGGGGAACACTGAAGCTTTCTTT
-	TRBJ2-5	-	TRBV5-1	CASSPGLMGGQETQYF	TGCGCCAGCAGCCCAGGACTCATGGGGGGCCAAGAGACCCAGTACTTC
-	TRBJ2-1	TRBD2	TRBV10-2	CASSPGTRNNEQFF	TGCGCCAGCAGTCCCGGGACTAGGAACAATGAGCAGTTCTTC
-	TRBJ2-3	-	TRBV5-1	CASSLDRASTDTQYF	TGCGCCAGCAGCTTGGACAGGGCTAGCACAGATACGCAGTATTTT
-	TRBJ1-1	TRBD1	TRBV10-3	CAISGGQGTEAFF	TGTGCCATCAGTGGGGGACAGGGCACTGAAGCTTTCTTT
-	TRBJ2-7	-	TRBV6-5	CASSYSTATERQYF	TGTGCCAGCAGTTACTCGACCGCTACCGAACGGCAGTACTTC
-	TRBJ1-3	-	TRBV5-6	CASSWTVGGNTIYF	TGTGCCAGCAGCTGGACGGTGGGTGGAAACACCATATATTTT
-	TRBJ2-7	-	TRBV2	CASRADIYEQYF	TGTGCCAGCAGGGCGGACATTTACGAGCAGTACTTC
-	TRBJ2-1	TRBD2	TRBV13	CASSSASIGRLAEANEQFF	TGTGCCAGCAGCTCCGCATCAATTGGAAGACTAGCAGAGGCGAATGAGCAGTTCTTC
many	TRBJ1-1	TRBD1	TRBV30	CAWRRLDRGWTEAFF	TGTGCCTGGCGCCGGCTCGACAGGGGGTGGACTGAAGCTTTCTTT
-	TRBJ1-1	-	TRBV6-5	CASRPSGGGTEAFF	TGTGCCAGCAGACCCTCCGGGGGCGGAACTGAAGCTTTCTTT
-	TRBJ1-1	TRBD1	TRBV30	CAWTPQGAEAFF	TGTGCCTGGACCCCGCAGGGGGCTGAAGCTTTCTTT
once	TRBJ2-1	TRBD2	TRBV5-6	CASSYSGSSYNEQFF	TGTGCCAGCAGCTATAGCGGGAGCTCCTACAATGAGCAGTTCTTC
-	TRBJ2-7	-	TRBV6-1	CASSESRAGLKSYEQYF	TGTGCCAGCAGTGAAAGTCGAGCCGGACTAAAGTCCTACGAGCAGTACTTC
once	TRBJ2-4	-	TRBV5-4	CASSTWEEAKNIQYF	TGTGCCAGCAGCACATGGGAGGAAGCCAAAAACATTCAGTACTTC
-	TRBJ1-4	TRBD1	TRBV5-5	CASSKQGAQNEKLFF	TGTGCCAGCAGCAAACAGGGGGCCCAAAATGAAAAACTGTTTTTT
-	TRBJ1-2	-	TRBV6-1	CASSERATRSYFGYGYTF	TGTGCCAGCAGTGAACGCGCTACTCGATCATACTTCGGCTATGGCTACACCTTC
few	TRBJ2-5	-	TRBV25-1	CASSEYESGRETQYF	TGTGCCAGCAGTGAATATGAATCGGGGCGAGAGACCCAGTACTTC
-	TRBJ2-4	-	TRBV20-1	CSASPPTIQYF	TGCAGTGCTAGCCCCCCTACCATTCAGTACTTC
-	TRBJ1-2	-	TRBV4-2	CASSQERGQGIFYGYTF	TGTGCCAGCAGCCAAGAAAGGGGTCAGGGGATTTTCTATGGCTACACCTTC
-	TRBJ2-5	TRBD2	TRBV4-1	CASSQVSRGGQETQYF	TGCGCCAGCAGCCAAGTCTCCCGGGGGGGTCAAGAGACCCAGTACTTC
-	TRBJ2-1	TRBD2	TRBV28	CASSLFQRGGNEQFF	TGTGCCAGCAGTTTATTCCAGCGGGGGGGCAATGAGCAGTTCTTC
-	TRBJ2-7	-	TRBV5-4	CASSLGAQPEQYF	TGTGCCAGCAGCTTGGGAGCGCAGCCTGAGCAGTACTTC
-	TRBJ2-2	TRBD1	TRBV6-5	CASRAGTANTGELFF	TGTGCCAGCAGGGCAGGGACAGCTAACACCGGGGAGCTGTTTTTT
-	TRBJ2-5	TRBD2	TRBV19	CASSIDLPSGRQETQYF	TGTGCCAGTAGTATAGATCTACCTAGCGGGAGGCAAGAGACCCAGTACTTC
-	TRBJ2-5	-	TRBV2	CASNSPGGGQETQYF	TGTGCCAGCAATTCCCCAGGGGGGGGCCAAGAGACCCAGTACTTC
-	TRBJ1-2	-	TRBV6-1	CASSVQALYGYTF	TGTGCCAGCAGCGTCCAGGCGCTCTATGGCTACACCTTC
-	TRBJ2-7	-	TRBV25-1	CASREATAYEQYF	TGTGCCAGCAGGGAGGCTACCGCATACGAGCAGTACTTC
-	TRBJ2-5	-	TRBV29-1	CSVEDQTQYF	TGCAGCGTTGAAGATCAGACCCAGTACTTC